This T cell receptor (beta chain) stems from a study of metastatic and nonmetastatic thyroid tumors. Study-wide background: Repertoires of blood and of tissue (tumor or nodule) from malignant and benign thyroid patients were compared.

There were no patients who had received any treatment before thyroid surgery. Per the authors' pipeline: Using the CDR3 differences seen across clinicopathological groups, the authors built a distant-metastasis classifier for papillary thyroid cancer, which was meant to discriminate distant-metastatic patients. TCRdb called clones again from the PCR reads with MiXCR. The V and J calls were not made by the authors but by TCRdb's processing. The sample has roughly 89,000 clones; under 15% are singletons. This clone was detected a few times. Its target is not known. Study-wide findings and caveats: Within blood and tumor, benign nodules reportedly had significantly lower TCR beta diversity than malignant thyroid tumors did.

Sequenced: tumor tissue. The TCR was taken from a female donor with papillary thyroid cancer or a benign thyroid nodule (not recorded which). Some clones in this sample may be carry-over from other donors' samples.

As DNA, the CDR3 is TGTGCCAGCAGTTACTTACCCCCCGGGGGCCTCGGCTCCTACGAGCAGTACTTC. It codes for CASSYLPPGGLGSYEQYF. The chain combines TRBV6-2 or TRBV6-3 with TRBJ2-7; either TRBD1 or TRBD2 may supply D (6 bases each). The germline gives CDR1 MNHEY, CDR2 SVGEGT. V lost 1 base and J 0 bases, leaving 19 bases between the germline ends. This CDR3 has 18 residues.